This TCR beta chain appears in the sequencing data of a study of shared clonotypes between healthy human individuals. Study findings and constraints: Four donors showed sharing of 4.5% to 5% of naive CD4 clonotypes. The study found lower generation probabilities in non-shared clonotypes than in those shared by all four donors.

The CDR3 is made up of 18 amino acids. Every contributor of samples was a Caucasian grown-up residing in Nashville, Tennessee. The sorted-subset replicate PCRs were given about 200 ng DNA, which is tens of thousands of T cell genomes. Only in-frame clones appear in the TCRdb table, and some are missing; sequencing was by immunoSEQ multiplex PCR. Among 550,000 to 850,000 clones listed, just under 75% were seen once. As to this clone: What it binds is unknown.

The specimen was memory CD4+ T cells sorted from blood. Subset specified: CD45RA-negative fraction. The chain carries TRBV21-1 and TRBJ1-4; TRBD1 is taken as the D call from the table, unchecked against the DNA. TRBV21-1 has pseudogene status. This sequence was found in a woman aged 25 to 39 in good health. The CDR3 region is CASSRSPGQGLLDEKLFF. The CDR3 region has the DNA TGTGCCAGCAGCAGATCACCGGGACAGGGTCTCTTGGACGAAAAACTGTTTTTT.